This TCR beta chain appears in the sequencing data of a study of identical twins. V shed 3 bases and J 5 bases; nucleotides not matched to a gene: 8. Germline CDR1 reads MNHNS; CDR2 reads SASEGT. This CDR3 contains 15 residues. MiXCR, applied by TCRdb to the 5' RACE reads, yields one record per CDR3 protein. In the table there are hundreds of thousands of distinct CDR3 sequences, 15% to 20% of which are singletons. These data were also reused for a study on T cells expressing NK-cell markers.

The rearrangement uses TRBV6-1 and TRBJ1-2; 8 nucleotides line up with TRBD1. The source of this sequence is a woman aged 18-35 years in good health. The sequenced material came from PBMCs. The CDR3 sequence is CASSDKTGEGYGYTF. The CDR3 coding sequence is TGTGCCAGCAGTGACAAGACAGGGGAGGGTTATGGCTACACCTTC.